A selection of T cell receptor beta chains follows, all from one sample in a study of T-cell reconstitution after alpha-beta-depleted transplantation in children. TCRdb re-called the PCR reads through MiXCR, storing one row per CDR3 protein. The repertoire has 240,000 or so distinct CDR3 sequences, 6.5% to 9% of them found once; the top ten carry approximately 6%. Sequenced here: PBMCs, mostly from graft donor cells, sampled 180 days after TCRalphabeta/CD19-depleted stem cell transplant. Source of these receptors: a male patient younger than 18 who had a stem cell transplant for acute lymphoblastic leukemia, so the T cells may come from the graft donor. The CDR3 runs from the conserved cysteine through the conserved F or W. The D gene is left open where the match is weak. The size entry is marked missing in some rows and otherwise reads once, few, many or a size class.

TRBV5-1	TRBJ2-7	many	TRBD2	TGCGCCAGCAGCCAATGGACTAGCGGACCCTACGAGCAGTACTTC	CASSQWTSGPYEQYF
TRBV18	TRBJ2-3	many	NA	TGTGCCAGCTCACCGAGGCAGAGCACAGATACGCAGTATTTT	CASSPRQSTDTQYF
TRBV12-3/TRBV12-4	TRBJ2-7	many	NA	TGTGCCAGCAGTCCCGACCAATTCTCCTACGAGCAGTACTTC	CASSPDQFSYEQYF
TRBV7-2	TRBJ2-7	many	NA	TGTGCCAGCAGCTTAGTCACGCGTGAGCAGTACTTC	CASSLVTREQYF
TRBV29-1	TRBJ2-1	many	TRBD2	TGCAGCGTTGGGGGCGGGAGTTTGGATGAGCAGTTCTTC	CSVGGGSLDEQFF
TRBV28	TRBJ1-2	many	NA	TGTGCCAGCAGTTTAGGCCAGATATTTAACTATGGCTACACCTTC	CASSLGQIFNYGYTF
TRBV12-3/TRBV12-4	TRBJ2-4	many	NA	TGTGCCAGCAGTTTACCACAGGGTTGGGCCAAAAACATTCAGTACTTC	CASSLPQGWAKNIQYF
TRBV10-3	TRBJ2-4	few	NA	TGTGCCATCAGTGAAAATCAGGGGAAGGGAAACATTCAGTACTTC	CAISENQGKGNIQYF
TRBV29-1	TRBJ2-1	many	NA	TGCAGCGCCGCTTTGCATGAGCAGTTCTTC	CSAALHEQFF
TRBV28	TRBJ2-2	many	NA	TGTGCCAGCAGTTCTTCTCCCGGGACGGCGAACACCGGGGAGCTGTTTTTT	CASSSSPGTANTGELFF
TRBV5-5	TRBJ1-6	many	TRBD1	TGTGCCAGCAGCCGGGGACAGGAAGGCCCGTCCTATAATTCACCCCTCCACTTT	CASSRGQEGPSYNSPLHF
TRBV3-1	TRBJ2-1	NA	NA	TGTGCCAGCAGCCAAGACTGGTCCCTCTCGGCCGATGAGCAGTTCTTC	CASSQDWSLSADEQFF
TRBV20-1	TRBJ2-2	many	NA	TGCAGTGCTGCACTAGGGAACACCGGGGAGCTGTTTTTT	CSAALGNTGELFF
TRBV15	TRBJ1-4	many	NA	TGTGCCACCAGCAGGGGGCTGGGCGAAAAACTGTTTTTT	CATSRGLGEKLFF
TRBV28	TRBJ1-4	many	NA	TGTGCCAGCAGTTCGGGGGGGGCAACTAATGAAAAACTGTTTTTT	CASSSGGATNEKLFF
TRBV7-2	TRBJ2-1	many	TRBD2	TGTGCCAGCAGCTTATTCGGACCCGTAGCGGGAGGCCTAAATGAGCAGTTCTTC	CASSLFGPVAGGLNEQFF
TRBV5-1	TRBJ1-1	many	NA	TGCGCCAGCAGCCCCTCTCGGGCAGGGGCCAAAATTAACACTGAAGCTTTCTTT	CASSPSRAGAKINTEAFF
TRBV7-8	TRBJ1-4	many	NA	TGTGCCAGCAGCTTAAAGTTCGGAACTAATGAAAAACTGTTTTTT	CASSLKFGTNEKLFF
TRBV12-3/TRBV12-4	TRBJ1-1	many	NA	TGTGCCAGCACCTACAGGGCCAAGAACACTGAAGCTTTCTTT	CASTYRAKNTEAFF
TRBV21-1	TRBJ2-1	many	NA	TGTGCCAGCAGCAAACTGACTAGCGCCTATGCCTACAATGAGCAGTTCTTC	CASSKLTSAYAYNEQFF
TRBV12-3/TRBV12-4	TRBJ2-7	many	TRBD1	TGTGCCAGCCAACCCCGGGACAGATCCTACGAGCAGTACTTC	CASQPRDRSYEQYF
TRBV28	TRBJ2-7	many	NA	TGTGCCAGCAGCCTTGCGGGGAGGACCTACGAGCAGTACTTC	CASSLAGRTYEQYF
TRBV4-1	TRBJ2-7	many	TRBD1	TGCGCCAGCAGCCAAGATACAGGGGTTTCCTACGAGCAGTACTTC	CASSQDTGVSYEQYF
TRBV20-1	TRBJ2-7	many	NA	TGCAGTGCTACCACTAGGCGGGTCAAGGCCTACGAGCAGTACTTC	CSATTRRVKAYEQYF
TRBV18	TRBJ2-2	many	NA	TGTGCCAGCTCAGGCGATTCGAACACCGGGGAGCTGTTTTTT	CASSGDSNTGELFF
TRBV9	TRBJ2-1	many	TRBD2	TGTGCCAGCAGCGTAGACCCAGCGGGGGGGTACAATGAGCAGTTCTTC	CASSVDPAGGYNEQFF
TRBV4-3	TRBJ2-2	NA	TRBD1	TGCACCAGCAGCCAAAGACCTCCGACAGGGGGGCCGAACACCGGGGAGCTGTTTTTT	CTSSQRPPTGGPNTGELFF
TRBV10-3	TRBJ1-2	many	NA	TGTGCCATCAGTGATGGGGGTCACAACTATGGCTACACCTTC	CAISDGGHNYGYTF
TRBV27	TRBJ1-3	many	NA	TGTGCCAGCAGTTTTGGGGGCGCCGGAAACACCATATATTTT	CASSFGGAGNTIYF
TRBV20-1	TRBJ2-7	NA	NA	TGCAGTGCCCATGACAGGCCGAGCTCCTACGAGCAGTACTTC	CSAHDRPSSYEQYF
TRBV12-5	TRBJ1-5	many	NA	TGTGCTAGTGGTTTTTGGGGCGGGAATCAGCCCCAGCATTTT	CASGFWGGNQPQHF
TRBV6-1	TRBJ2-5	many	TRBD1	TGTGCCAGCAGTGCCACATGGACAGGGGGCGCCGAGACCCAGTACTTC	CASSATWTGGAETQYF
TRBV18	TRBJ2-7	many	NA	TGTGCCAGCTCACCGGGAGGTTTACCCTACGAGCAGTACTTC	CASSPGGLPYEQYF
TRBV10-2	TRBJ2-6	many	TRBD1	TGCGCCAGCAGTGAGTTACCGGGACAGGGTATAAGTGGGGCCAACGTCCTGACTTTC	CASSELPGQGISGANVLTF
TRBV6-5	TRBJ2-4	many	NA	TGTGCCAGCAGTTACGCGGGACAAGGCTTACGGATTCAGTACTTC	CASSYAGQGLRIQYF
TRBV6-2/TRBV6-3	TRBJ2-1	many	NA	TGTGCCAGCACTAGTCGGTACAATGAGCAGTTCTTC	CASTSRYNEQFF
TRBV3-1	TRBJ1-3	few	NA	TGTGCCAGCAGCCAGGGGCTCTCTGGAAACACCATATATTTT	CASSQGLSGNTIYF
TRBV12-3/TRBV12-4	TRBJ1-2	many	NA	TGTGCCAGCAGTCCAGTCGAGGCCCTCTATGGCTACACCTTC	CASSPVEALYGYTF
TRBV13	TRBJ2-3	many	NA	TGTGCCAGCAGCTTTTACTCAGATACGCAGTATTTT	CASSFYSDTQYF
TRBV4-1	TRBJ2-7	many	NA	TGCGCCAGCAGCCAAGCCAGGGGTGACTACGAGCAGTACTTC	CASSQARGDYEQYF
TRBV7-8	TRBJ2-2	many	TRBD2	TGTGCCAGCAGCCTTCGGACTAGCGGCAGCGGGGAGCTGTTTTTT	CASSLRTSGSGELFF
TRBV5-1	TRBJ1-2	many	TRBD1	TGCGCCAGCAGCTTGGGCTCCGGGACAGGGGGGAGCTATGGCTACACCTTC	CASSLGSGTGGSYGYTF
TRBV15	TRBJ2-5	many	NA	TGTGCCACCAGCAGAGGGGGACTCTGGGAGACCCAGTACTTC	CATSRGGLWETQYF